These T cell receptor beta chains were read from a single sample in a study of cytomegalovirus exposure and HLA in healthy donors. Measured with immunoSEQ multiplex PCR; TCRdb has only the in-frame clones, and not every one. The table records 150,000 to 200,000 clones, roughly 79% of them present only once. Material: PBMCs. The receptors were sampled from a woman under 30 in good health and CMV-seropositive. The CDR3 runs from the conserved cysteine through the conserved F or W. A D gene is named only where the DNA matches it firmly. Expanded clones get a size class; other rows say once, few or many, or leave the size out.

clone_size j_call d_call v_call cdr3_nt cdr3_aa
- TRBJ2-1 TRBD2 TRBV6-1 TGTGCCAGCGCGGGGGGCGTACTAAACAATGAGCAGTTCTTC CASAGGVLNNEQFF
- TRBJ1-2 TRBD1 TRBV6-5 TGTGCCAGCAGGACAATAACGGGACAGGGAGATGGCTACACCTTC CASRTITGQGDGYTF
- TRBJ1-4 TRBD1 TRBV18 TGTGCCAGCTCGCAACAGGGGGGTGAAAAACTGTTTTTT CASSQQGGEKLFF
- TRBJ1-3 - TRBV5-4 TGTGCCAGCAGCTCGGGGGGACGGGTCTCTGGAAACACCATATATTTT CASSSGGRVSGNTIYF
- TRBJ1-3 TRBD1 TRBV30 TGTGCCTGGAGTCGGACAGGGGCTGGAAACACCATATATTTT CAWSRTGAGNTIYF
- TRBJ1-6 TRBD1 TRBV27 TGTGCCAGCGGCTACAGGGGATTCAATTCACCCCTCCACTTT CASGYRGFNSPLHF
- TRBJ2-7 - TRBV7-8 TGTGCCAGCAGCCCTAACAGGTATTTGTCCTACGAGCAGTACTTC CASSPNRYLSYEQYF
- TRBJ1-5 TRBD1 TRBV15 TGTGCCACCAGCAGCCCAGGGGGTGTATATGGCAATCAGCCCCAGCATTTT CATSSPGGVYGNQPQHF
- TRBJ2-1 TRBD1 TRBV6-1 TGTGCCAGCAGTGATTGGGACAGGGGTGATGAGCAGTTCTTC CASSDWDRGDEQFF
- TRBJ1-2 TRBD1 TRBV25-1 TGTGCCAGCAGTGCCAGGGGGAGCGGTGGCTACACCTTC CASSARGSGGYTF
- TRBJ1-3 - TRBV2 TGTGCCAGCAGTTTCGCCACACAGGGCTCTGGAAACACCATATATTTT CASSFATQGSGNTIYF
- TRBJ1-6 - TRBV6-5 TGTGCCAGCAGTTACTCGAAACTGCACAATTCACCCCTCCACTTT CASSYSKLHNSPLHF
- TRBJ1-2 TRBD1 TRBV11-2 TGTGCCAGCAGCCGCCCGGGACAGGGGGTAGTGGATGGCTACACCTTC CASSRPGQGVVDGYTF
- TRBJ2-1 TRBD1 TRBV11-2 TGTGCCAGCAGCTTAGGCCGGGACAGGGGGCGACCAGAGCAGTTCTTC CASSLGRDRGRPEQFF
few TRBJ2-3 TRBD2 TRBV7-9 TGTGCCAGCAGCTCCGGGACTACCTCTGGGACAGATACGCAGTATTTT CASSSGTTSGTDTQYF
- TRBJ1-1 TRBD1 TRBV28 TGTGCCGGCAGACAGGGGAACACTGAAGCTTTCTTT CAGRQGNTEAFF
- TRBJ1-5 - TRBV11-2 TGTGCCAGCAGCTTAGGCTCTGGCCATCAGCCCCAGCATTTT CASSLGSGHQPQHF
- TRBJ2-5 TRBD2 TRBV14 TGTGCCAGCAGGATTAGCGGGGGGCGGCGAGAGACCCAGTACTTC CASRISGGRRETQYF
- TRBJ1-1 - TRBV10-3 TGTGCCATCAGTGAGGGGGGCGGGGGAGGTGAAGCTTTCTTT CAISEGGGGGEAFF
- TRBJ2-2 - TRBV28 TGTGCCAGCAGCACCTGGCTAGGGGTGAAGGACGGGGAGCTGTTTTTT CASSTWLGVKDGELFF
few TRBJ1-4 - TRBV27 TGTGCCAGCAGTTTAAGCGGGGACTTTGAAAAACTGTTTTTT CASSLSGDFEKLFF
- TRBJ2-3 - TRBV5-4 TGTGCCAGCAGCTTGGGGTCCCGGGTCGGCACAGATACGCAGTATTTT CASSLGSRVGTDTQYF